These 17 T cell receptor beta chains share one sample of origin, sequenced in a study of response to subunit inactivated influenza vaccine. One entry per CDR3 protein results from TCRdb running MiXCR on the RT-PCR reads. The sample carries roughly 540,000 distinct CDR3 sequences, around a quarter recorded once. The same data also contributed to another study, on T cells expressing NK-cell markers. That work contributes: UMI-tagged 5'RACE template switching yielded the TCR beta cDNA.

The sample was CD4+ T cells sorted from PBMCs, taken roughly 12 days after vaccination. Receptors were obtained from a man aged 50 or older who received an inactivated influenza vaccine.

The chain employs TRBV7-2 and TRBJ2-2; 7 nucleotides align to TRBD1. The CDR3 has 16 amino acids. After removal of 3 bases from V and 1 base from J, the junction contained 5 bases not matched to a gene. Germline-derived CDR1 and CDR2 are SGHTA and FQGNSA. The CDR3 sequence is CASSLKTGLNTGELFF. In nucleotides, the CDR3 is TGTGCCAGCAGCTTGAAGACAGGGTTGAACACCGGGGAGCTGTTTTTT.

This chain connects TRBV12-3 or TRBV12-4 to TRBJ1-5; D call uncertain. V was trimmed by 3 bases and J by 3 bases, leaving 6 bases between them. The CDR3 has 13 residues. The CDR3 region has the DNA TGTGCCAGCAGTTTTAATGACAATCAGCCCCAGCATTTT. This encodes CASSFNDNQPQHF.

The rearrangement uses TRBV6-1 and TRBJ1-1, with D perhaps TRBD1 (6 bases). From germline, CDR1 is MNHNS and CDR2 SASEGT. The CDR3 sequence is 16 residues long. V was cut by 7 bases and J by 0 bases, with 18 bases left in between. CDR3 bases: TGTGCCAGCACCTACGGGAAGGGGACAATGAACACTGAAGCTTTCTTT. This translates into CASTYGKGTMNTEAFF.

The rearrangement joins TRBV18 to TRBJ2-2; unclear D gene. V lost 2 bases, J lost 2 bases, and 9 bases lay in between. The CDR3 spans 15 residues. The V gene's germline CDR1 is KGHSH and CDR2 LQKENI. The CDR3 DNA is TGTGCCAGCTCACCATCCTACAGAAACACCGGGGAGCTGTTTTTT. Residues: CASSPSYRNTGELFF. Filled out from reference TRBV18 and TRBJ2-2, the complete variable domain reads NAGVMQNPRHLVRRRGQEARLRCSPMKGHSHVYWYRQLPEEGLKFMVYLQKENIIDESGMPKERFSAEFPKEGPSILRIQQVVRGDSAAYFCASSPSYRNTGELFFGEGSRLTVL.

The V gene is TRBV6-2 or TRBV6-3, the J gene TRBJ2-2, with a weak D call TRBD1 (6 bases). Germline CDR1 and CDR2: MNHEY and SVGEGT. V was shortened by 4 bases and J by 7 bases, with 13 bases between the two germline ends. CDR3 size: 14 residues. CDR3 nucleotides: TGTGCCAGCAGTTTCCAACAGGGTATCGGGGAGCTGTTTTTT. It encodes CASSFQQGIGELFF.

The chain is built from TRBV9 and TRBJ1-1; D possibly corresponds to TRBD1 (5 bases). The V gene lost 4 bases and the J gene lost 3 bases, with 10 bases spanning the gap. CDR1 and CDR2 (germline): SGDLS, YYNGEE. The CDR3 is 13 residues long. The CDR3 loop is CASSPDRHTEAFF. The CDR3, as DNA: TGTGCCAGCAGCCCCGACAGACACACTGAAGCTTTCTTT.

In nucleotides, the CDR3 is TGTGCCAGCAGTCTCACCGAGTTAGGGCGAGAGCAGTTCTTC. Translated: CASSLTELGREQFF. V is TRBV12-3 or TRBV12-4 and J is TRBJ2-1, with unresolved D. Between the trimmed V and J ends, which lost 5 bases and 10 bases, there was a span of 18 bases. CDR3 length equals 14 residues.

This clonotype was detected a few times. The rearrangement uses TRBV6-6 and TRBJ1-5; the match to TRBD1 covers 9 bases. CDR3 length: 13 residues. CDR1 MNHNY and CDR2 SVGAGI come from the germline V gene (reference sequence). V dropped 5 bases and J dropped 6; count of bases not matched to a gene: 2. The CDR3: CASSRDRAQPQHF. CDR3 coding DNA: TGTGCCAGCAGTAGGGACAGGGCTCAGCCCCAGCATTTT.

The chain's CDR3 is CASRPSGDTYEQYF. CDR3 DNA: TGTGCCAGCAGGCCTAGCGGGGACACCTACGAGCAGTACTTC. V usage is TRBV6-2 or TRBV6-3 and J usage is TRBJ2-7, with 9 nucleotides matching TRBD2. V shed 6 bases, J shed 2 bases, and the junction held 5 bases outside the gene matches. The germline V gene has CDR1 MNHEY and CDR2 SVGEGT. The CDR3 spans 14 residues.

The V call is TRBV3-1, the J call TRBJ2-7; possible D gene TRBD2, 5 bases. Germline-derived CDR1 and CDR2 are LGHDT and YNNKEL (reference sequence). V lost 4 bases and J lost 7, with 8 bases in between. The CDR3 length is 11 residues. This CDR3 is CASSPGLEQYF. The CDR3 bases are TGTGCCAGCAGCCCAGGACTTGAGCAGTACTTC.

The rearrangement joins TRBV10-1 to TRBJ2-3; 7 nucleotides match TRBD2. This CDR3 spans 13 amino acids. Germline loops: CDR1 WNHNN, CDR2 SYGVQD (reference sequence). V was pared by 5 bases and J by 5 bases, with 4 bases of the junction left unmatched. In DNA, the CDR3 is TGCGCCAGCAGTCCCAGCGGGAAAGATACGCAGTATTTT. Encoded protein: CASSPSGKDTQYF.

This clonotype was detected ten times or more. The chain couples TRBV7-6 to TRBJ1-6; tentatively, D is TRBD1 (5 bases). Trimming cost V 1 base and J 5 bases, with 6 bases left between them. Germline lookup yields CDR1 SGHVS and CDR2 FNYEAQ. The CDR3 contains 14 residues. Here the CDR3 DNA reads TGTGCCAGCAGCTTAGGACAGCATAATTCACCCCTCCACTTT. Translated, it gives CASSLGQHNSPLHF. The complete variable domain, with remaining parts taken from reference TRBV7-6 and TRBJ1-6, reads GAGVSQSPRYKVTKRGQDVALRCDPISGHVSLYWYRQALGQGPEFLTYFNYEAQQDKSGLPNDRFSAERPEGSISTLTIQRTEQRDSAMYRCASSLGQHNSPLHFGNGTRLTVT.

This clonotype was detected a few times. The chain carries TRBV5-5 and TRBJ1-6; no clear D gene. Deletions cut 4 bases from V and 7 bases from J, with 12 bases between. The CDR3 covers 14 residues. The germline V gene encodes CDR1 SGHKS and CDR2 YYEKEE (reference sequence). DNA of the CDR3: TGTGCCAGCAGCCAACGGACGGAGAATTCACCCCTCCACTTT. Translating it yields CASSQRTENSPLHF.

The J gene is TRBJ2-7, the V gene TRBV5-1; 7 nucleotides match TRBD2. V lost 1 base, J lost 2 bases, and 3 bases stayed unmatched. Germline assignment: CDR1 SGHRS and CDR2 YFSETQ. This CDR3 spans 14 amino acids. CDR3: CASSLREDTYEQYF. As DNA, the CDR3 is TGCGCCAGCAGCTTGCGGGAGGATACCTACGAGCAGTACTTC.

This clonotype was detected many times. The V and J genes are TRBV9 and TRBJ2-6; 10 bases fit TRBD1. Germline V gene sequence: CDR1 SGDLS, CDR2 YYNGEE. The CDR3 contains 17 residues. J gave up 2 bases and V 4 bases, and 6 bases lay outside the gene matches. In DNA, the CDR3 is TGTGCCAGCAGCATGGGACAGGGGATTGCTGGGGCCAACGTCCTGACTTTC. Its translation is CASSMGQGIAGANVLTF.

The rearrangement links TRBV7-9 to TRBJ2-1; TRBD2 aligns across 7 bases. The CDR3 spans 15 residues. Germline CDR1 SEHNR, CDR2 FQNEAQ (reference sequence). V gave up 0 bases and J gave up 8 bases; unmatched junction bases: 7. This chain's CDR3 is CASSLAGGPRHEQFF. The DNA for the CDR3 is TGTGCCAGCAGCTTAGCGGGAGGGCCTCGGCATGAGCAGTTCTTC. The full variable domain, completed using reference TRBV7-9 and TRBJ2-1, is DTGVSQNPRHKITKRGQNVTFRCDPISEHNRLYWYRQTLGQGPEFLTYFQNEAQLEKSRLLSDRFSAERPKGSFSTLEIQRTEQGDSAMYLCASSLAGGPRHEQFFGPGTRLTVL.

The rearrangement uses TRBV12-3 or TRBV12-4 and TRBJ1-1; weak D call: TRBD1 (5 bases). The CDR3 loop spans 14 amino acids. V was trimmed by 6 bases and J by 3 bases, leaving 14 bases between them. CDR3 sequence (DNA): TGTGCCAGCAGGAGCTTGCGGGGGGACACTGAAGCTTTCTTT. Translating gives CASRSLRGDTEAFF.